The entry below describes one T cell receptor beta chain. Antigen specificity is unknown. CDR1 is SEHNR, CDR2 FQNEAQ, per germline (reference sequence). This CDR3 is built from 14 residues. Trimming cost V 1 base and J 3 bases, with 4 bases left between them. These data come from a study of T cell responses to AZD1222 COVID-19 vaccine. Study results and limitations: Reportedly, nearly half of unique spike TCRs recognized epitopes outside B.1.351/B.1.1.7 mutations. The donor cohort was predominantly white British with a female majority, and clonal diversity may have been underestimated.

Profiled with immunoSEQ multiplex PCR; TCRdb holds only in-frame clones, not every one. The sample contains around 150,000 clones, less than 95% of which appear only once. The sample consisted of peripheral blood, taken on day 0 of AZD1222 vaccination. The clonotype originates from an adult in good health. This chain uses TRBV7-9 with TRBJ1-6; D gene uncertain. The CDR3 protein is CASSLEIYNSPLHF. DNA for the CDR3: TGTGCCAGCAGCTTAGAAATCTATAATTCACCCCTCCACTTT. The entire variable domain, with the rest obtained from reference TRBV7-9 and TRBJ1-6, is as follows: DTGVSQNPRHKITKRGQNVTFRCDPISEHNRLYWYRQTLGQGPEFLTYFQNEAQLEKSRLLSDRFSAERPKGSFSTLEIQRTEQGDSAMYLCASSLEIYNSPLHFGNGTRLTVT.